Shown below are 17 T cell receptor beta chains from a single sample sequenced in a study of tumor-infiltrating lymphocytes in primary liver carcinoma. The source material, about 20-30 mg of unsorted bulk tissue, was used to co-extract RNA and DNA. A constant-region primer served to make TCR beta cDNA from roughly 540 ng total RNA. Amplification in three nested multiplex PCR rounds with slightly modified ARM-PCR gave rise to TCR beta libraries. Researchers ran the first two PCR rounds for roughly 11 cycles each with TRBV1-TRBV30 forward primers and a C-beta reverse primer. TCRdb fed the multiplex PCR reads into MiXCR, producing one record per CDR3 protein. Of some 130,000 distinct CDR3 sequences in the sample, around 70% are singletons; the top ten hold 7.5% to 10%. Sample: tumor-adjacent normal liver tissue. The source of these receptors is an older woman with primary liver carcinoma and hepatitis B virus infection.

Concerning this clonotype: This clone may be a read error of a much larger clone one base away. CDR3 DNA: TGTACCAGCAGTCCAGGGACAGGGAGAGTTAAAGAGACCCAGTACTTC. It encodes CTSSPGTGRVKETQYF. The genes are TRBV6-6 and TRBJ2-5; 9 bases line up with TRBD1. Germline loops: CDR1 MNHNY, CDR2 SVGAGI (reference sequence). CDR3 size: 16 residues.

This clonotype occurred many times. The rearrangement uses TRBV12-3 or TRBV12-4 and TRBJ2-3; TRBD2 matches at 12 bases. CDR3 length: 16 residues. V was pared by 6 bases and J by 2 bases, with 6 bases of the junction left unmatched. The CDR3 region is CASRKRLAGVTDTQYF. The CDR3 bases are TGTGCCAGCAGGAAGAGACTAGCGGGGGTCACAGATACGCAGTATTTT.

This clonotype showed up many times. The chain joins TRBV10-3 to TRBJ1-1, with TRBD1 matching 8 bases. Losses at the gene ends were 10 bases for V and 5 bases for J; bases not matched to a gene: 18. The CDR3 has 16 residues. Germline V gives CDR1 ENHRY, CDR2 SYGVKD. The CDR3 loop reads CATTGQGPRGGTEAFF. CDR3 coding DNA: TGTGCCACAACAGGACAGGGACCGCGAGGTGGGACTGAAGCTTTCTTT.

In the case of this clonotype: Relative to the germline gene, one junction end is altered; a read error may explain this. The chain uses TRBV29-1 and TRBJ2-1; D perhaps matches TRBD2 (6 bases). The CDR3 spans 12 residues. CDR1 and CDR2 from the germline V gene are SQVTM and ANQGSEA. The chain's CDR3 is CCVYGGYNEQFF. The CDR3 nucleotides read TGCTGCGTTTACGGGGGCTACAATGAGCAGTTCTTC.

As regards this clonotype: This sequence may be a read error, since a much larger clone differs from it by one base. As the CDR3 is not closed by the conserved phenylalanine or tryptophan, this likely results from a read error. The genes are TRBV30 and TRBJ2-1, with 10 bases identical to TRBD2. V was pared by 3 bases and J by 6 bases, with 5 bases of the junction left unmatched. CDR1 GTSNPN and CDR2 SVGIG come from the germline V gene (reference sequence). The CDR3 has 14 residues. The CDR3 DNA reads as TGTGCCTGGAGAAGCGGGAGGGTTATCAATGAGCAGTTCATC. As protein: CAWRSGRVINEQFI.

Details on this clonotype: This CDR3 fails to terminate in the conserved phenylalanine or tryptophan, so it likely reflects a read error. The V call is TRBV9, the J call TRBJ2-6; D gene ambiguous. CDR3 length: 17 residues. The V gene lost 4 bases and the J gene lost 0 bases, with 14 bases spanning the gap. Germline V gene data show CDR1 as SGDLS and CDR2 as YYNGEE. The CDR3: CASSPRSQVSGANVLTL. As DNA, the CDR3 is TGTGCCAGCAGCCCCCGTTCGCAGGTCTCTGGGGCCAACGTCCTGACTCTC.

A remark on this clonotype: One junction end disagrees with the germline gene, perhaps due to a read error. CDR3 sequence reads: CASMVAANNEQFF. CDR3 bases: TGTGCCAGCATGGTGGCTGCAAACAATGAACAGTTCTTC. The chain couples TRBV6-2 or TRBV6-3 to TRBJ2-1, with unresolved D. In germline, CDR1 is MNHEY, CDR2 SVGEGT. This CDR3 is built from 13 residues.

As regards this clonotype: An end of the junction differs from the germline gene, which may be a read error. This chain joins TRBV28 and TRBJ2-1, with 9 bases matching TRBD2. The CDR3 is made up of 15 amino acids. Germline CDR1 is MDHEN and CDR2 is SYDVKM. CDR3 bases: TGTGTCAGCAGTCGTCGACTAGCGGTACTCAATGAGCAGTTCTTC. It codes for CVSSRRLAVLNEQFF.

The chain is built from TRBV5-1 and TRBJ2-1, with TRBD2 matching over 7 bases. CDR1 and CDR2 (germline): SGHRS, YFSETQ. The CDR3 extends over 15 amino acids. V was clipped by 4 bases and J by 7 bases; unmatched bases: 11. CDR3 region: CASSMVLVGGNEQFF. The CDR3 DNA is TGCGCCAGCAGCATGGTGTTAGTGGGAGGGAATGAGCAGTTCTTC.

This clonotype was recorded a few times. The chain joins TRBV19 to TRBJ2-1; weak D call: TRBD2 (6 bases). This CDR3 contains 16 residues. Germline CDR1 is LNHDA and CDR2 is SQIVND (reference sequence). The V gene lost 9 bases and the J gene lost 0 bases, with 18 bases spanning the gap. The CDR3 DNA sequence: TGTGCCAGAACCTGTCGCCCTAGCGACTCCTACAATGAGCAGTTCTTC. Its protein is CARTCRPSDSYNEQFF.

The chain carries TRBV29-1 and TRBJ2-7; D ambiguous. This CDR3 has 12 residues. The germline V gene encodes CDR1 SQVTM and CDR2 ANQGSEA. Here the CDR3 DNA reads TGCGACGTCCGACACGACTCCTACGAGCAGTACTTC. The encoded protein is CDVRHDSYEQYF.

About this clonotype: Given the absence of the conserved phenylalanine or tryptophan at the CDR3 end, a read error is likely. The chain links TRBV29-1 to TRBJ2-1; TRBD2 aligns across 7 bases. Germline-derived CDR1 and CDR2 are SQVTM and ANQGSEA. The CDR3 spans 15 residues. CDR3 DNA: TGCAGTGTTGGGGGGTCTAGCGGAACGTACAATGAGCAGTTCTCC. Protein sequence: CSVGGSSGTYNEQFS.

Concerning this clonotype: Germline is not matched at one junction end, which may reflect a read error. V usage is TRBV29-1 and J usage is TRBJ1-3; tentative D call: TRBD1 (5 bases). The CDR3 extends over 14 amino acids. Germline V gene sequence: CDR1 SQVTM, CDR2 ANQGSEA. The CDR3 reads CSGWDCYSGNIIYF. The CDR3 nucleotides read TGCAGCGGTTGGGACTGCTACTCTGGAAACATCATATATTTT.

With respect to this clonotype: This CDR3 is missing its conserved last phenylalanine or tryptophan, likely due to a read error. The CDR3 sequence: CASSPNRGSWLGDMQYL. CDR3 coding DNA: TGTGCCAGCAGTCCGAATCGCGGGAGCTGGTTAGGAGATATGCAGTATTTG. V and J are TRBV11-2 and TRBJ2-3, with 7 positions matching TRBD2. Germline V CDR1 and CDR2: SGHAT, FQNNGV. The CDR3 has 17 residues.

In its sample, this clonotype was seen many times. V and J are TRBV5-1 and TRBJ1-2; D gene unclear. Trimming stripped 0 bases from V and 6 bases from J, with 15 bases between. The CDR3 is 15 residues long. CDR1 SGHRS and CDR2 YFSETQ come from the germline V gene. The CDR3, as DNA: TGCGCCAGCAGCTTGGTTGATGGGCAGAAAGATGGCTACACCTTC. This encodes CASSLVDGQKDGYTF.

About this clonotype itself: A much larger clone sits a single nucleotide away, making a read error possible. The CDR3 bases are TGTGCCAGCAAAGAATCCGGTGGGGCCAACGTCCTGACTTTC. This codes for CASKESGGANVLTF. The gene calls are TRBV7-9 and TRBJ2-6, with unresolved D. Germline CDR1 reads SEHNR; CDR2 reads FQNEAQ (reference sequence). The V end was cut by 7 bases, the J end by 3 bases, with 10 bases between. This CDR3 has 14 residues.

V gene TRBV6-1 combines with J gene TRBJ1-3, with D possibly TRBD1 on 6 matching bases. The ends were cut back, 6 bases at V and 0 bases at J, with 15 bases in the middle. CDR3 length: 16 amino acids. Germline CDR1 and CDR2: MNHNS and SASEGT. The CDR3 coding sequence is TGTGCCAGCAGACCAGGACAGATTAACTCTGGAAACACCATATATTTT. Encoded protein: CASRPGQINSGNTIYF.